This T cell receptor (beta chain) was observed in a study of cytomegalovirus exposure and HLA in healthy donors. CDR3 length: 18 residues. V gave up 1 base and J gave up 4 bases; unmatched junction bases: 8. Germline CDR1 is SEHNR and CDR2 is FQNEAQ (reference sequence). Primers: 60 Vbeta forward and 13 Jbeta reverse. Some clones are missing from TCRdb's copy, which holds only in-frame ones; the method was immunoSEQ multiplex PCR. Of roughly 110,000 clones in the sample, 70% to 80% were seen once. The V call is TRBV7-9, the J call TRBJ2-3; 13 positions agree with TRBD2. The sample taken for sequencing was PBMCs. This clonotype originated in a boy aged 10-17 years in good health and CMV-seronegative. The CDR3 sequence: CASSLGPGLAGVADTQYF. The CDR3 DNA is TGTGCCAGCAGCTTAGGCCCTGGACTAGCGGGAGTAGCAGATACGCAGTATTTT.